This entry lists 25 T cell receptor beta chains sequenced from one sample in a study of cytomegalovirus exposure and HLA in healthy donors. The PCR made use of 60 Vbeta and 13 Jbeta primers. TCRdb keeps only in-frame clones here, not all; method: immunoSEQ multiplex PCR. The sample has fewer than 75,000 clones; 75% are singletons. Sequences were obtained from PBMCs. The receptors come from a man in his 70s in good health and CMV-seronegative.

The chain has TRBV11-2 and TRBJ2-5; TRBD1 might be the D (5 bases). Germline V CDR1 and CDR2: SGHAT, FQNNGV. Trimming cost V 5 bases and J 5 bases, with 12 bases left between them. The CDR3 loop spans 13 amino acids. The CDR3 here is CASSRQTGETQYF. CDR3 nucleotides: TGTGCCAGCAGCAGACAGACTGGGGAGACCCAGTACTTC.

The V and J genes are TRBV6-1 and TRBJ1-3, with D perhaps TRBD1 (5 bases). Trimming pared 2 bases from V and 0 bases from J, leaving 14 bases between. The germline CDR1 and CDR2 sequences are MNHNS and SASEGT. This CDR3 is built from 17 residues. The CDR3 nucleotides are TGTGCCAGCAGTGAACGTCTAGGGGTCACCTCTGGAAACACCATATATTTT. Its translation is CASSERLGVTSGNTIYF.

V and J are TRBV7-2 and TRBJ2-5; 12 positions agree with TRBD2. The J call may be wrong; the DNA end is better matched by TRBJ2-7. Germline V lookup: CDR1 SGHTA, CDR2 FQGNSA. The CDR3 has 16 amino acids. The CDR3 sequence is CASSLGTSGNSYEQYF. The DNA for the CDR3 is TGTGCCAGCAGCTTAGGGACTAGCGGGAACTCCTACGAGCAGTACTTC.

On this clone itself: Given the absence of the conserved phenylalanine or tryptophan at the CDR3 end, a read error is likely. The CDR3 region has the DNA TGCGCCAGCAGCCAACAGGTCCTGGACTACGAGCAGTACCTC. It yields the protein CASSQQVLDYEQYL. This rearrangement joins TRBV4-1 to TRBJ2-7; D is uncertain. Germline V CDR1 and CDR2: MGHRA, YSYEKL. This CDR3 comprises 14 residues. The V end was cut by 2 bases, the J end by 3 bases, with 11 bases between.

This clone turned up a few times. This chain joins TRBV5-8 and TRBJ1-1, with TRBD1 matching 8 bases. Trimming at V came to 5 bases and at J to 0 bases, leaving 3 bases not matched to a gene. The CDR3 totals 14 residues. Germline CDR1 SGHTS, CDR2 YDEGEE. DNA of the CDR3: TGTGCCAGCAGAATGGGACAGGTGAACACTGAAGCTTTCTTT. This translates into CASRMGQVNTEAFF.

This rearrangement joins TRBV5-4 to TRBJ2-5; D not certain. This CDR3 region has 15 residues. Germline V gene lookup returns CDR1 SGHNT and CDR2 YYREEE (reference sequence). Trimming removed 1 base from V and 2 bases from J, with 12 bases in between. CDR3 protein: CASSLSVRSQETQYF. CDR3 nucleotides: TGTGCCAGCAGCTTGAGCGTCAGATCACAAGAGACCCAGTACTTC.

The CDR3 region is CASRGQGAGTGELFF. In nucleotides, the CDR3 is TGTGCCAGCAGGGGACAGGGGGCCGGCACCGGGGAGCTGTTTTTT. V is TRBV6-1 and J is TRBJ2-2; 12 nucleotides align to TRBD1. This CDR3 has 15 amino acids. CDR1 MNHNS and CDR2 SASEGT come from the germline V gene. V lost 6 bases to trimming and J lost 4 bases; unmatched junction nucleotides: 3.

The J gene is TRBJ2-7, the V gene TRBV10-3; 8 bases map to TRBD1. The CDR3 length is 15 residues. J was trimmed by 4 bases and V by 7 bases; bases with no gene match: 12. Germline V gene sequence: CDR1 ENHRY, CDR2 SYGVKD. CDR3 sequence reads: CAITDGQGSLYEQYF. The CDR3 nucleotides read TGTGCCATCACCGACGGACAGGGTTCCTTGTACGAGCAGTACTTC.

The sample holds a few counts of this clone. J is TRBJ2-1 and V is TRBV9; 10 bases are shared with TRBD2. CDR3 length equals 18 residues. The V gene's germline CDR1 is SGDLS and CDR2 YYNGEE. V shed 0 bases, J shed 0 bases, and the junction held 6 bases outside the gene matches. CDR3 nucleotides: TGTGCCAGCAGCGTAGGCAGTAGCGGGGGGAGCTCCTACAATGAGCAGTTCTTC. Amino acids: CASSVGSSGGSSYNEQFF. The complete variable domain, with remaining parts taken from reference TRBV9 and TRBJ2-1, reads DSGVTQTPKHLITATGQRVTLRCSPRSGDLSVYWYQQSLDQGLQFLIQYYNGEERAKGNILERFSAQQFPDLHSELNLSSLELGDSALYFCASSVGSSGGSSYNEQFFGPGTRLTVL.

The CDR3, as DNA: TGTGCCAGCAGACAGGGTGAGGACACTGAAGCTTTCTTT. This encodes CASRQGEDTEAFF. The chain has TRBV7-2 and TRBJ1-1; the D gene is possibly TRBD1 (6 bases). Germline loops: CDR1 SGHTA, CDR2 FQGNSA. The CDR3 is 13 residues long. V dropped 6 bases and J dropped 3 bases, with 11 bases sitting between them.

This rearrangement joins TRBV28 to TRBJ2-7, with 7 bases lining up with TRBD1. The V gene end was trimmed by 6 bases and the J gene end by 0 bases; junction bases not matched to a gene: 8. Germline-derived CDR1 and CDR2 are MDHEN and SYDVKM. This CDR3 has 15 amino acids. Here the CDR3 reads CASSAGGHLSYEQYF. CDR3 DNA: TGTGCCAGCAGCGCAGGGGGACATCTCTCCTACGAGCAGTACTTC. Looking up the rest from reference TRBV28 and TRBJ2-7 gives the full variable domain: DVKVTQSSRYLVKRTGEKVFLECVQDMDHENMFWYRQDPGLGLRLIYFSYDVKMKEKGDIPEGYSVSREKKERFSLILESASTNQTSMYLCASSAGGHLSYEQYFGPGTRLTVT.

The chain couples TRBV25-1 to TRBJ2-7; the match to TRBD1 covers 8 bases. V lost 4 bases and J lost 0; bases outside the gene matches: 2. Germline assignment: CDR1 MGHDK and CDR2 SYGVNS. The CDR3 is made up of 14 amino acids. The chain's CDR3 is CASSAGGASYEQYF. The CDR3 nucleotides read TGTGCCAGCAGTGCAGGGGGCGCCTCCTACGAGCAGTACTTC.

The gene calls are TRBV7-6 and TRBJ1-1; 8 positions agree with TRBD1. Germline V gene data show CDR1 as SGHVS and CDR2 as FNYEAQ. The CDR3 covers 15 residues. V lost 5 bases and J lost 1; bases outside the gene matches: 6. The CDR3 coding sequence is TGTGCCAGCAGCGGACGACAGGGGCGGAACACTGAAGCTTTCTTT. It specifies CASSGRQGRNTEAFF.

J is TRBJ2-7 and V is TRBV18; a weak D match, TRBD2 (6 bases). There are 14 residues in the CDR3. Trimming shortened V by 2 bases and J by 6 bases, and 14 bases separated the two germline ends. Per germline, CDR1 KGHSH and CDR2 LQKENI. The DNA for the CDR3 is TGTGCCAGCTCACCAAGGACTAAGTTGGCCGAGCAGTACTTC. Amino acid sequence: CASSPRTKLAEQYF.

The chain joins TRBV11-3 to TRBJ2-1; D unresolved. Germline CDR1 is SGHNT and CDR2 is YENEEA. The CDR3 is 13 amino acids. V lost 1 base and J 9 bases, leaving 10 bases between the germline ends. The CDR3 here is CASSLASLGEQFF. The CDR3, as DNA: TGTGCCAGCAGCTTAGCTAGTCTCGGTGAGCAGTTCTTC.

The chain couples TRBV6-5 to TRBJ2-3, with TRBD1 matching over 7 bases. The CDR3 has 15 residues. The germline gives CDR1 MNHEY, CDR2 SVGAGI. The ends lost 4 bases at V and 2 bases at J; junction bases unmatched: 6. The CDR3: CASSSGQATTDTQYF. CDR3 bases: TGTGCCAGCAGTTCCGGACAGGCGACCACAGATACGCAGTATTTT.

V gene TRBV29-1 combines with J gene TRBJ1-3; the D is unclear. V lost 6 bases to trimming and J lost 0 bases, with 18 bases between them. The V gene's germline CDR1 is SQVTM and CDR2 ANQGSEA. CDR3 size: 16 residues. The CDR3 here is CSVVGLLGNSGNTIYF. CDR3 nucleotides: TGCAGCGTAGTGGGCCTTCTGGGCAACTCTGGAAACACCATATATTTT.

The V gene is TRBV4-3, the J gene TRBJ1-1; 8 nucleotides agree with TRBD1. The CDR3 spans 15 residues. The germline V gene has CDR1 LGHNA and CDR2 YSLEER. V gave up 4 bases and J gave up 6 bases; unmatched junction bases: 10. The CDR3 nucleotides read TGCGCCAGCAGCCTCCTTAGACAGGGGTACGCTGAAGCTTTCTTT. Protein product: CASSLLRQGYAEAFF.

The V call is TRBV5-1, the J call TRBJ1-1, with D maybe TRBD1 (5 bases). Per germline, CDR1 SGHRS and CDR2 YFSETQ. The CDR3 spans 14 residues. Trimming removed 0 bases from V and 4 bases from J, with 10 bases in between. The CDR3 nucleotides are TGCGCCAGCAGCTTGGCGGGCAGGGTCACTGAAGCTTTCTTT. Protein: CASSLAGRVTEAFF.

Remarks on this clone: One base separates it from a far larger clone, so it is likely a read error. CDR3: CASSSRSSGANVLTF. CDR3 sequence (DNA): TGCGCCAGCAGTTCCCGGAGCTCTGGGGCCAACGTCCTGACTTTC. The rearrangement links TRBV5-1 to TRBJ2-6; D gene ambiguous. V dropped 5 bases and J dropped 0 bases, with 9 bases sitting between them. The length of the CDR3 is 15 residues. CDR1 SGHRS and CDR2 YFSETQ come from the germline V gene.

This clone is termed large (0.1 to 1%). This chain joins TRBV9 and TRBJ1-6; possible D gene TRBD1, 6 bases. CDR3 length: 14 amino acids. Per germline, CDR1 SGDLS and CDR2 YYNGEE. Deletions cut 4 bases from V and 4 bases from J, with 9 bases between. The CDR3 coding sequence is TGTGCCAGCAGCCCTCAGGGGTATAATTCACCCCTCCACTTT. Encoded protein: CASSPQGYNSPLHF.

This chain joins TRBV15 and TRBJ1-6, with 8 bases aligning to TRBD1. This CDR3 spans 15 amino acids. J gave up 10 bases and V 4 bases, and 9 bases lay outside the gene matches. Per the germline V gene, CDR1 is LNHNV and CDR2 is YYDKDF (reference sequence). The CDR3 reads CATSTGGAPRSPLHF. The CDR3 nucleotides read TGTGCCACCAGCACAGGGGGCGCCCCGAGGTCACCCCTCCACTTT.

Remarks on this clone: A far larger clone lies a single base away; this is likely a read error. The V call is TRBV11-3, the J call TRBJ2-7, with a tentative D call TRBD1 (6 bases). Trimming shortened V by 1 base and J by 2 bases, and 18 bases separated the two germline ends. Looked up from germline, CDR1 is SGHNT and CDR2 is YENEEA. This CDR3 comprises 17 residues. The CDR3 protein is CASSLVGPGQLTYEQYF. In DNA form, the CDR3 reads TGTGCCAGCAGCTTAGTTGGGCCCGGACAGCTTACCTACGAGCAGTACTTC.

This clone was detected once. The CDR3 is CASSQDLAGGNPWGQFF. The CDR3 nucleotides are TGCGCCAGCAGCCAAGATCTAGCGGGGGGTAACCCATGGGGGCAGTTCTTC. The V call is TRBV4-1, the J call TRBJ2-1, with 11 bases matching TRBD2. Germline V gives CDR1 MGHRA, CDR2 YSYEKL. Trimming removed 0 bases from V and 12 bases from J; junction bases left unmatched: 13. The CDR3 covers 17 residues.

This chain links TRBV29-1 with TRBJ2-3, with 8 nucleotides matching TRBD1. Germline CDR1 reads SQVTM; CDR2 reads ANQGSEA. V dropped 7 bases and J dropped 4; count of bases not matched to a gene: 7. The CDR3 sequence is 13 residues long. The chain's CDR3 is CSARQGAADTQYF. The DNA of the CDR3 is TGCAGCGCCCGCCAGGGGGCAGCAGATACGCAGTATTTT.